A single sample is the source of the 2 T cell receptor beta chains below, sequenced in a study of post-analysis software for immune sequencing data. TCR beta cDNA libraries had unique molecular identifiers. TCRdb reanalysed the PCR reads using MiXCR and keeps one entry per CDR3 protein. In the table there are a few hundred thousand distinct CDR3 sequences, roughly 45% of which are singletons. Study-level findings and limits: In patients, TRBV5-6, TRBV5-1 and TRBV20-1 belonged to five or six TRBV segments found more frequently than in controls.

These receptors' targets are unknown. The sequenced sample was blood. The receptors here all came from a girl aged 10 to 17 with multiple sclerosis.

The genes are TRBV7-2 and TRBJ2-7, with D possibly matching TRBD2 (6 bases). Trimming took off 1 base at V and 3 bases at J, with 16 bases between the two ends. Germline CDR1 reads SGHTA; CDR2 reads FQGNSA. The CDR3 is 16 residues long. This CDR3 reads CASSLGPSASIYEQYF. The CDR3 DNA is TGTGCCAGCAGCTTAGGTCCTAGCGCCTCGATCTACGAGCAGTACTTC.

The rearrangement joins TRBV7-2 to TRBJ2-7, with 10 bases aligning to TRBD1. The CDR3 is 15 residues long. V dropped 5 bases and J dropped 3; count of bases not matched to a gene: 7. Germline values: CDR1 SGHTA, CDR2 FQGNSA. The CDR3 region has the DNA TGTGCCAGCAGCAGCCGCGGGACAGGGGTCTACGAGCAGTACTTC. The encoded protein is CASSSRGTGVYEQYF.